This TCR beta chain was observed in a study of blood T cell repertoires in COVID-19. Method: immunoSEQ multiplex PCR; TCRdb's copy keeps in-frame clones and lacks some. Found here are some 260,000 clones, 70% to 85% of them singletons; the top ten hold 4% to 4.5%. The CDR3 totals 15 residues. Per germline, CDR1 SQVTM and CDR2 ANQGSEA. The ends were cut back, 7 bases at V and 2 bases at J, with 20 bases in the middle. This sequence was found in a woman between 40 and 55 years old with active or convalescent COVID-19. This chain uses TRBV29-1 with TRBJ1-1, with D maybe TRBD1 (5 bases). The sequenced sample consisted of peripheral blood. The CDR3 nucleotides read TGCAGCGGTCGTTCCCCGCCTGGACACAACACTGAAGCTTTCTTT. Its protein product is CSGRSPPGHNTEAFF. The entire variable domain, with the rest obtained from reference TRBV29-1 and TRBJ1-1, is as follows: SAVISQKPSRDICQRGTSLTIQCQVDSQVTMMFWYRQQPGQSLTLIATANQGSEATYESGFVIDKFPISRPNLTFSTLTVSNMSPEDSSIYLCSGRSPPGHNTEAFFGQGTRLTVV.